One TCR beta chain is described in this entry. The antigen is not known. Looked up from germline, CDR1 is MGHRA and CDR2 is YSYEKL. V lost 0 bases, J lost 2 bases, and 11 bases lay in between. CDR3 length equals 15 residues. With roughly nine days of culture completed, CD4+ T cells were isolated. Clones were sequenced by immunoSEQ multiplex PCR, and TCRdb holds only the in-frame ones, with some missing. The sample shows roughly 36,000 clones, approximately 72% of them seen only once. The data are from a study of vaccination effects on CD4 cells after COVID-19. The sequence came from a human donor who received a COVID-19 vaccine. The sequenced sample was CD4+ T cells from PBMCs cultured without peptide, obtained before COVID-19 vaccination. This chain joins TRBV4-1 and TRBJ2-7; maybe TRBD1 (6 bases). As DNA, the CDR3 is TGCGCCAGCAGCCAAGAACTTCACAGGGCCTACGAGCAGTACTTC. It is translated as CASSQELHRAYEQYF.